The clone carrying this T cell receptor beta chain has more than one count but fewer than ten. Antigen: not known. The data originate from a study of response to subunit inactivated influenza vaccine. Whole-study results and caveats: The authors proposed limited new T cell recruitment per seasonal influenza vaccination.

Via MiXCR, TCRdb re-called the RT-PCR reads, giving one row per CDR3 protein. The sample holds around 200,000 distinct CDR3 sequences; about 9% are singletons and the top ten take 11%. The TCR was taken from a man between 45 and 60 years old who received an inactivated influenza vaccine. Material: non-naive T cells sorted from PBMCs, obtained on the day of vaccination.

This CDR3 is CASSPGLATRRGNEQFF. As DNA, the CDR3 is TGTGCCAGCAGTCCGGGACTAGCGACCCGTAGAGGGAATGAGCAGTTCTTC. The V gene is TRBV6-2 or TRBV6-3, the J gene TRBJ2-1, with TRBD2 identical over 10 bases. This CDR3 is 17 amino acids long. Germline V gene sequence: CDR1 MNHEY, CDR2 SVGEGT. The V segment lost 5 bases and the J segment 7 bases; nucleotides outside the gene matches: 14.